One sample yielded the 13 T cell receptor beta chains listed below, sequenced in a study of cytomegalovirus exposure and HLA in healthy donors. 60 Vbeta and 13 Jbeta primers were used in PCR. Data came from immunoSEQ multiplex PCR; TCRdb stores just in-frame clones and leaves some out. This table has 75,000 to 80,000 clones, roughly two thirds appearing once. The source material was PBMCs. The receptor set was obtained from a man in his 60s in good health and CMV-seropositive.

The CDR3 region is CASSPSQGENQPQHF. CDR3 nucleotide sequence: TGTGCCAGCAGCCCTAGCCAGGGGGAAAATCAGCCCCAGCATTTT. The V gene is TRBV7-9, the J gene TRBJ1-5, with 7 bases fitting TRBD1. The CDR3 is made up of 15 amino acids. Germline V gene sequence: CDR1 SEHNR, CDR2 FQNEAQ (reference sequence). Trimming took 5 bases from V and 4 from J; bases not matched to a gene: 8.

The J gene is TRBJ2-7, the V gene TRBV5-1; a weak D match, TRBD1 (6 bases). Germline assignment: CDR1 SGHRS and CDR2 YFSETQ. The CDR3 consists of 14 residues. With 0 bases removed from V and 5 bases from J, the gap between germline ends came to 12 bases. Written as DNA, the CDR3 is TGCGCCAGCAGCTTGGGACAGGAGGTTGACGAGCAGTACTTC. Encoded protein: CASSLGQEVDEQYF.

The chain joins TRBV27 to TRBJ2-1; 8 bases are shared with TRBD2. V lost 5 bases to trimming and J lost 4 bases; unmatched junction nucleotides: 10. The CDR3 runs to 16 residues. Germline values: CDR1 MNHEY, CDR2 SMNVEV (reference sequence). The CDR3 nucleotides read TGTGCCAGCAGTACCTCTCCAGCGGGGGTATACAATGAGCAGTTCTTC. Amino acids: CASSTSPAGVYNEQFF.

The V gene is TRBV19, the J gene TRBJ2-7; 8 positions agree with TRBD1. From germline, CDR1 is LNHDA and CDR2 SQIVND (reference sequence). Losses at the gene ends were 10 bases for V and 6 bases for J; bases not matched to a gene: 5. CDR3 size: 11 residues. Written as DNA, the CDR3 is TGTGCCACCGGGACAGGTGCCGAGCAGTACTTC. It is translated as CATGTGAEQYF.

With regard to this clone: The junction does not match germline at one end; this may be a read error. The rearrangement joins TRBV7-9 to TRBJ1-1, with D hard to call. The CDR3 is 12 residues long. Germline CDR1 reads SEHNR; CDR2 reads FQNEAQ (reference sequence). The CDR3 DNA reads as TGTTCCAGCAACGCCGGGAACACTGAAGCTTTCTTT. Amino acid sequence: CSSNAGNTEAFF.

This clone was seen a handful of times. The same CDR3 is also encoded by other DNA sequences in this sample. The chain combines TRBV9 with TRBJ2-1; TRBD2 matches at 11 bases. The germline CDR1 and CDR2 sequences are SGDLS and YYNGEE. This CDR3 is 15 amino acids long. J was trimmed by 6 bases and V by 0 bases; bases with no gene match: 2. The DNA for the CDR3 is TGTGCCAGCAGCGTAGGTACTAGCGGGAGCAATGAGCAGTTCTTC. Amino acid sequence: CASSVGTSGSNEQFF.

The chain has TRBV20-1 and TRBJ2-4; D is possibly TRBD2 (6 bases). There are 11 residues in the CDR3. Germline CDR1 and CDR2: DFQATT and SNEGSKA (reference sequence). V was shortened by 7 bases and J by 7 bases, with 11 bases between the two germline ends. CDR3 residues: CSGRAGNIQYF. The CDR3 region has the DNA TGCAGTGGGCGGGCGGGGAACATTCAGTACTTC.

The chain has TRBV6-6 and TRBJ2-7; possibly TRBD1 for D (6 bases). Deletions cut 8 bases from V and 3 bases from J, with 17 bases between. Germline values: CDR1 MNHNY, CDR2 SVGAGI (reference sequence). The CDR3 has 14 residues. The CDR3 region is CASSPRTDFYEQYF. As DNA, the CDR3 is TGTGCCAGCTCCCCTAGGACAGACTTCTACGAGCAGTACTTC.

The chain recombines TRBV7-2 with TRBJ2-5, with 14 bases aligning to TRBD2. The germline gives CDR1 SGHTA, CDR2 FQGNSA. The CDR3 runs to 18 residues. V lost 5 bases and J lost 7; bases outside the gene matches: 15. The CDR3 nucleotides read TGTGCCAGCAGCCCGCGGGGACTAGCGGGGGCCCCTCTCACGACCCAGTACTTC. Translating it yields CASSPRGLAGAPLTTQYF.

V is TRBV4-2 and J is TRBJ1-3, with 7 bases matching TRBD1. Germline assignment: CDR1 LGHNA and CDR2 YNFKEQ. The CDR3 is 14 amino acids. Germline trimming cut 1 base from V and 8 bases from J; bases unmatched to any gene: 5. CDR3 nucleotides: TGTGCCAGCAGCCAAGGGACAGGTCGCGACACCATATATTTT. Translation gives CASSQGTGRDTIYF.

The J gene is TRBJ1-4, the V gene TRBV7-6; 8 positions match TRBD1. CDR1 is SGHVS, CDR2 FNYEAQ, per germline. The CDR3 runs to 14 residues. V was clipped by 5 bases and J by 8 bases; unmatched bases: 7. CDR3 DNA sequence: TGTGCCAGCAGCCCGGACAGGGTTTACGAAAAACTGTTTTTT. Its protein is CASSPDRVYEKLFF. Filled out from reference TRBV7-6 and TRBJ1-4, the complete variable domain reads GAGVSQSPRYKVTKRGQDVALRCDPISGHVSLYWYRQALGQGPEFLTYFNYEAQQDKSGLPNDRFSAERPEGSISTLTIQRTEQRDSAMYRCASSPDRVYEKLFFGSGTQLSVL.

This clone has just a few counts. The J gene is TRBJ1-5, the V gene TRBV5-5, with D tentatively TRBD1 (6 bases). The CDR3 consists of 15 residues. Germline values: CDR1 SGHKS, CDR2 YYEKEE (reference sequence). The V gene lost 0 bases and the J gene lost 0 bases, with 7 bases spanning the gap. In nucleotides, the CDR3 is TGTGCCAGCAGCTTGGGAGGGGGTAGCAATCAGCCCCAGCATTTT. Amino acids: CASSLGGGSNQPQHF.

This chain links TRBV6-5 with TRBJ2-1, with 9 bases that match TRBD2. CDR1 is MNHEY and CDR2 is SVGAGI in the germline V gene. The CDR3 loop spans 16 amino acids. The V segment lost 4 bases and the J segment 7 bases; nucleotides outside the gene matches: 11. The CDR3 DNA is TGTGCCAGCAGTTCAATTAGCGGGAGCGGTAGAAATGAGCAGTTCTTC. Its protein is CASSSISGSGRNEQFF.